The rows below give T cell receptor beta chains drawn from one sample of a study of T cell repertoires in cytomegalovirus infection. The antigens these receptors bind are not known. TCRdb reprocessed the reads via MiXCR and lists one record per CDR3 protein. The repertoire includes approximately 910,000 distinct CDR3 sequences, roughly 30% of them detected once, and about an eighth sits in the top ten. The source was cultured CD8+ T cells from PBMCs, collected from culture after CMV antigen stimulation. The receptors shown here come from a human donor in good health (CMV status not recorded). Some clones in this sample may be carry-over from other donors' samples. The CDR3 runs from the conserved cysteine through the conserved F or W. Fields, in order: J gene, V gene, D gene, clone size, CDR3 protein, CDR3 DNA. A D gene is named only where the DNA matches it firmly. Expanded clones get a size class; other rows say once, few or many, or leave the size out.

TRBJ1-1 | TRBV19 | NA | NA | CASSRDRETDTEAFF | TGTGCCAGTAGCCGCGATAGGGAGACAGACACTGAAGCTTTCTTT
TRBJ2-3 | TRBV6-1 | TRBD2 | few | CASSYGAAGGFTDTQYF | TGTGCCAGCAGTTACGGGGCAGCGGGGGGATTCACAGATACGCAGTATTTT
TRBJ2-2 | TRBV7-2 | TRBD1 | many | CASSLATGADGELFF | TGTGCCAGCAGCTTAGCGACAGGGGCGGACGGGGAGCTGTTTTTT
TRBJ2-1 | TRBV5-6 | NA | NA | CASSLEVSPTDEQFF | TGTGCCAGCAGCTTGGAGGTGTCCCCTACTGATGAGCAGTTCTTC
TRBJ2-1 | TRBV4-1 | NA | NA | CASSQDRVGVYNEQFF | TGCGCCAGCAGCCAAGATCGGGTGGGGGTATACAATGAGCAGTTCTTC
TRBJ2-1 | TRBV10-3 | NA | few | CAITRPGRSDEQFF | TGTGCCATCACCCGACCGGGGAGGTCAGATGAGCAGTTCTTC
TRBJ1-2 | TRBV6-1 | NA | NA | CASSGVNPNYGYTF | TGTGCCAGCAGTGGGGTAAATCCTAACTATGGCTACACCTTC
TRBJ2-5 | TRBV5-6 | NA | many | CASSLVQGGSETQYF | TGTGCCAGCAGCTTGGTGCAGGGGGGTTCAGAGACCCAGTACTTC
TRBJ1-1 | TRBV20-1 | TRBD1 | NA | CSARPPTGTGGVAFF | TGCAGTGCTAGGCCCCCAACCGGGACAGGGGGCGTAGCTTTCTTT
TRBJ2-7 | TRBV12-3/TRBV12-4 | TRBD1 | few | CASSLRGFNYEQYF | TGTGCCAGCAGTCTCAGGGGGTTTAACTACGAGCAGTACTTC
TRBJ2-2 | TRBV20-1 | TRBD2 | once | CSARATGTSDTGELFF | TGCAGTGCTAGAGCTACCGGGACTAGCGACACCGGGGAGCTGTTTTTT
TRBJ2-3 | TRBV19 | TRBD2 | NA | CASTRTSARADTQYF | TGTGCCAGTACCCGGACTAGCGCGCGAGCAGATACGCAGTATTTT
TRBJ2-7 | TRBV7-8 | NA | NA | CASSLSDGNEQYF | TGTGCCAGCAGCTTATCCGACGGTAACGAGCAGTACTTC
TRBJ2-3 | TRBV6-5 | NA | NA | CASSYSLSSTDTQYF | TGTGCCAGCAGTTACTCCCTTAGTAGCACAGATACGCAGTATTTT
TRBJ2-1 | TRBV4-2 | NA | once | CASSQRSQRGSEQFF | TGTGCCAGCAGCCAAAGGAGTCAGAGAGGGAGTGAGCAGTTCTTC
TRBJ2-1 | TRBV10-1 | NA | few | CASSEGAGKVEQFF | TGCGCCAGCAGTGAGGGTGCAGGGAAAGTTGAGCAGTTCTTC
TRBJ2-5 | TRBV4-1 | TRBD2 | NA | CASSQSAVASGFQETQYF | TGCGCCAGCAGCCAATCGGCCGTGGCTAGCGGATTCCAAGAGACCCAGTACTTC
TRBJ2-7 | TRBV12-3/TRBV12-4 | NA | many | CASSLTGGEQYF | TGTGCCAGCAGCTTAACAGGTGGAGAGCAGTACTTC
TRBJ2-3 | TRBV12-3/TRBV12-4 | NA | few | CASSLEVRTTDTQYF | TGTGCCAGCAGTTTAGAAGTCCGAACTACAGATACGCAGTATTTT
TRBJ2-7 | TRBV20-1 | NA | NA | CSARDSYEQYF | TGCAGTGCTAGAGACAGCTACGAGCAGTACTTC
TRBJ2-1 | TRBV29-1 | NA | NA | CSVGGVTYNEQFF | TGCAGCGTTGGGGGGGTCACCTACAATGAGCAGTTCTTC
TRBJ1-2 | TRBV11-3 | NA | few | CASSTQKGGHQNLDYGYTF | TGTGCCAGCAGCACTCAGAAGGGAGGGCATCAGAATTTAGACTATGGCTACACCTTC
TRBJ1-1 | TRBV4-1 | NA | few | CASSHGIREDTEAFF | TGCGCCAGCAGCCATGGGATCCGGGAAGACACTGAAGCTTTCTTT
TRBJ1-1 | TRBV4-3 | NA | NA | CASSQAQKTEAFF | TGCGCCAGCAGCCAAGCTCAGAAAACTGAAGCTTTCTTT
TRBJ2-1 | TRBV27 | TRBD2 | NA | CASSLFSGGNGEFF | TGTGCCAGCAGTTTGTTCAGCGGGGGAAACGGGGAGTTCTTC
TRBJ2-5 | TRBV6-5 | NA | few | CASSSRDPVGETQYF | TGTGCCAGCAGTTCCAGGGACCCGGTAGGGGAGACCCAGTACTTC
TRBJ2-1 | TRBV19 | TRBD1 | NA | CVSLGTRQGYEQFF | TGTGTCAGCCTAGGTACGAGACAGGGTTATGAGCAGTTCTTC